Below are 30 T cell receptor beta chains sequenced from a single sample in a study of Graves' ophthalmopathy and Graves' hyperthyroidism. Amplified TCR beta CDR3 regions were obtained using RNA transcripts as template. The workflow started with a first-round RT-PCR run with HTBI primers and then moved on to a second-round multiplex PCR. TCRdb passed the multiplex PCR reads through MiXCR, listing each CDR3 protein once. The sample has about 620,000 distinct CDR3 sequences; 20% to 25% are singletons. Sequencing used peripheral blood. These receptors were obtained from a woman aged 18 to 35 with stable Graves' hyperthyroidism. Some clones in this sample may be carry-over from other donors' samples.

This clonotype was recorded a few times. The rearrangement links TRBV5-1 to TRBJ1-3; D might be TRBD1 (5 bases). This CDR3 comprises 16 residues. The germline CDR1 and CDR2 sequences are SGHRS and YFSETQ. Trimming left V 4 bases short and J 0 bases short, with 14 bases between. The CDR3 loop is CASSRGGTFSGNTIYF. In DNA, the CDR3 is TGCGCCAGCAGCCGGGGGGGGACTTTCTCTGGAAACACCATATATTTT.

This clonotype was picked up many times. The V call is TRBV15, the J call TRBJ2-5; TRBD2 aligns across 12 bases. CDR1 and CDR2 from the germline V gene are LNHNV and YYDKDF (reference sequence). The J segment lost 2 bases and the V segment lost 4 bases, leaving 5 bases of the junction unmatched. The CDR3 sequence is 16 residues long. The CDR3 loop is CATSNRLAGDQETQYF. CDR3 DNA: TGTGCCACCAGCAACAGACTAGCGGGGGATCAAGAGACCCAGTACTTC. The entire variable domain, with the rest obtained from reference TRBV15 and TRBJ2-5, is as follows: DAMVIQNPRYQVTQFGKPVTLSCSQTLNHNVMYWYQQKSSQAPKLLFHYYDKDFNNEADTPDNFQSRRPNTSFCFLDIRSPGLGDTAMYLCATSNRLAGDQETQYFGPGTRLLVL.

This clonotype was recorded at least ten times. The chain joins TRBV7-9 to TRBJ1-5; tentatively, D is TRBD1 (6 bases). The CDR3 covers 13 residues. The germline CDR1 and CDR2 sequences are SEHNR and FQNEAQ (reference sequence). Trimming removed 9 bases from V and 0 bases from J, with 9 bases in between. For the CDR3, the DNA is TGTGCCAGTCAGGGGTATAGCAATCAGCCCCAGCATTTT. Its translation is CASQGYSNQPQHF. Using reference TRBV7-9 and TRBJ1-5 for the parts outside the CDR3, the full variable domain is DTGVSQNPRHKITKRGQNVTFRCDPISEHNRLYWYRQTLGQGPEFLTYFQNEAQLEKSRLLSDRFSAERPKGSFSTLEIQRTEQGDSAMYLCASQGYSNQPQHFGDGTRLSIL.

This clonotype was observed many times. The genes are TRBV6-1 and TRBJ2-7; 9 bases are shared with TRBD1. The CDR3 length is 13 residues. V lost 6 bases to trimming and J lost 4 bases; unmatched junction nucleotides: 4. Per the germline V gene, CDR1 is MNHNS and CDR2 is SASEGT. Written as DNA, the CDR3 is TGTGCCAGCAGCGACAGGGGGTTTTACGAGCAGTACTTC. Amino acid sequence: CASSDRGFYEQYF.

The chain uses TRBV28 and TRBJ2-4, with TRBD2 matching over 10 bases. Germline V gene data show CDR1 as MDHEN and CDR2 as SYDVKM. Unmatched junction bases numbered 5, after V lost 3 bases and J lost 0 bases. The CDR3 length is 17 residues. In DNA form, the CDR3 reads TGTGCCAGCAGTTTGGGAGGACTAGCGGAAGCCAAAAACATTCAGTACTTC. It yields the protein CASSLGGLAEAKNIQYF. The whole variable domain, remainder taken from reference TRBV28 and TRBJ2-4, is DVKVTQSSRYLVKRTGEKVFLECVQDMDHENMFWYRQDPGLGLRLIYFSYDVKMKEKGDIPEGYSVSREKKERFSLILESASTNQTSMYLCASSLGGLAEAKNIQYFGAGTRLSVL.

The table lists this clonotype with a few counts. The chain links TRBV11-1 to TRBJ2-7; 12 bases are a match to TRBD1. This CDR3 is 16 amino acids long. Germline values: CDR1 SGHAT, CDR2 FQDESV (reference sequence). Unmatched junction bases numbered 4, after V lost 0 bases and J lost 4 bases. The CDR3 coding sequence is TGTGCCAGCAGCTTAGCGGGGACAGGGGGCTTTTACGAGCAGTACTTC. It is translated as CASSLAGTGGFYEQYF.

In this sample, this clonotype turned up many times. Mismatch with germline at one junction end may stem from a read error. This chain uses TRBV11-3 with TRBJ2-4; no clear D gene. CDR3 length: 13 amino acids. Germline-derived CDR1 and CDR2 are SGHNT and YENEEA. The CDR3 sequence is CASSSRTADIKYF. DNA of the CDR3: TGTGCCAGCAGCTCCCGCACCGCAGACATTAAGTACTTC.

This clonotype was picked up many times. CDR3 loop: CASSPNMKNTEAFF. The CDR3, as DNA: TGTGCCAGCAGTCCTAATATGAAGAACACTGAAGCTTTCTTT. V usage is TRBV12-3 or TRBV12-4 and J usage is TRBJ1-1, with D unclear. This CDR3 contains 14 residues. V gave up 5 bases and J gave up 1 base, with 11 bases separating them.

This clonotype was seen a handful of times. This rearrangement joins TRBV6-1 to TRBJ2-5; D gene uncertain. Trimming shortened V by 9 bases and J by 2 bases, and 13 bases separated the two germline ends. The CDR3 runs 13 residues. In germline, CDR1 is MNHNS, CDR2 SASEGT. This CDR3 is CASQGRIQETQYF. For the CDR3, the DNA is TGTGCCAGTCAAGGACGGATACAAGAGACCCAGTACTTC.

In this sample, this clonotype turned up once. V and J are TRBV12-3 or TRBV12-4 and TRBJ2-7; D gene unclear. V was trimmed by 5 bases and J by 3 bases, leaving 17 bases between them. The CDR3 sequence is 15 residues long. The CDR3 nucleotides are TGTGCCAGCAGTCTCGATTGGGCCGAGGACTACGAGCAGTACTTC. This gives the protein CASSLDWAEDYEQYF.

This clonotype showed up many times. This sequence joins TRBV12-3 or TRBV12-4 and TRBJ2-7; the D call may be TRBD1 or TRBD2 (5 bases each). The CDR3 has 16 residues. Trimming took off 3 bases at V and 1 base at J, with 16 bases between the two ends. The CDR3 DNA reads as TGTGCCAGCAGTTTGTTCCGGGGCCAGGCATCCTACGAGCAGTACTTC. Encoded protein: CASSLFRGQASYEQYF.

Many counts were recorded for this clonotype. This sequence joins TRBV5-1 and TRBJ1-1; weak D call: TRBD1 (5 bases). The V gene lost 2 bases and the J gene lost 1 base, with 9 bases spanning the gap. CDR1 and CDR2 (germline): SGHRS, YFSETQ. This CDR3 comprises 14 residues. The CDR3 loop is CASSFATGNTEAFF. In DNA form, the CDR3 reads TGCGCCAGCAGCTTTGCAACAGGGAACACTGAAGCTTTCTTT. The entire variable domain, with the rest obtained from reference TRBV5-1 and TRBJ1-1, is as follows: KAGVTQTPRYLIKTRGQQVTLSCSPISGHRSVSWYQQTPGQGLQFLFEYFSETQRNKGNFPGRFSGRQFSNSRSEMNVSTLELGDSALYLCASSFATGNTEAFFGQGTRLTVV.

This clonotype occurred many times. The chain links TRBV6-2 or TRBV6-3 to TRBJ1-5, with TRBD1 identical over 7 bases. CDR1 and CDR2 (germline): MNHEY, SVGEGT. The CDR3 has 15 amino acids. J lost 6 bases, V lost 6 bases, and 11 bases had no gene match. CDR3 coding DNA: TGTGCCAGCAGCCCCCGGGGAGGGGGCGGTCAGCCCCAGCATTTT. Amino acid sequence: CASSPRGGGGQPQHF.

This clonotype was picked up many times. The genes are TRBV6-2 or TRBV6-3 and TRBJ2-3; 8 bases line up with TRBD1. This CDR3 region has 17 residues. The ends lost 0 bases at V and 1 base at J; junction bases unmatched: 6. Per the germline V gene, CDR1 is MNHEY and CDR2 is SVGEGT. CDR3 in amino acids: CASSYSIQTGGTDTQYF. The CDR3 nucleotides are TGTGCCAGCAGTTACTCGATTCAGACAGGGGGCACAGATACGCAGTATTTT.

This clonotype occurred many times. This chain links TRBV28 with TRBJ2-7, with 8 bases identical to TRBD1. V gave up 6 bases and J gave up 0 bases; unmatched junction bases: 7. The length of the CDR3 is 15 residues. The germline gives CDR1 MDHEN, CDR2 SYDVKM. The CDR3: CASRKDRGLSYEQYF. The CDR3 nucleotides read TGTGCCAGCAGAAAAGACAGGGGCCTCTCCTACGAGCAGTACTTC.

This clonotype was found many times. The V call is TRBV20-1, the J call TRBJ1-1, with D tentatively TRBD1 (6 bases). In germline, CDR1 is DFQATT, CDR2 SNEGSKA (reference sequence). The CDR3 has 12 amino acids. Trimming shortened V by 6 bases and J by 8 bases, and 16 bases separated the two germline ends. The CDR3 loop reads CSAPKNRAEAFF. The CDR3 DNA sequence: TGCAGTGCCCCCAAAAACAGGGCCGAAGCTTTCTTT.

The chain has TRBV7-3 and TRBJ2-3, with D hard to call. The CDR3 contains 14 residues. Germline V gene lookup returns CDR1 SGHTA and CDR2 FQGTGA. Trimming shortened V by 1 base and J by 2 bases, and 7 bases separated the two germline ends. The CDR3: CASSLRSTTDTQYF. DNA for the CDR3: TGTGCCAGCAGCTTAAGGAGTACCACAGATACGCAGTATTTT.

This clonotype came up many times. This sequence joins TRBV27 and TRBJ1-6; D perhaps matches TRBD1 (5 bases). The CDR3 contains 16 residues. The V end lost 6 bases, the J end lost 5 bases, and 17 bases lay between the germline ends. Germline loops: CDR1 MNHEY, CDR2 SMNVEV (reference sequence). This CDR3 is CASSSLLLQDNSPLHF. In nucleotides, the CDR3 is TGTGCCAGCAGCTCTCTACTGTTACAGGATAATTCACCCCTCCACTTT.

This clonotype was recorded at least ten times. V usage is TRBV15 and J usage is TRBJ1-5; TRBD1 agrees at 7 bases. Germline trimming cut 4 bases from V and 0 bases from J; bases unmatched to any gene: 6. From germline, CDR1 is LNHNV and CDR2 YYDKDF (reference sequence). This CDR3 region has 16 residues. This CDR3 is CATSKGTAYSNQPQHF. The CDR3 DNA follows: TGTGCCACCAGCAAGGGGACAGCTTATAGCAATCAGCCCCAGCATTTT.

V usage is TRBV4-1 and J usage is TRBJ1-2; the D is unclear. V shed 1 base and J shed 2 bases, with 11 bases lying between them. There are 15 residues in the CDR3. Germline V gives CDR1 MGHRA, CDR2 YSYEKL. The CDR3 coding sequence is TGCGCCAGCAGCCAAGTTACGACGGCAAACTATGGCTACACCTTC. Translation: CASSQVTTANYGYTF.

This clonotype has ten or more counts. This rearrangement joins TRBV29-1 to TRBJ2-2; the match to TRBD1 covers 7 bases. CDR1 is SQVTM, CDR2 ANQGSEA, per germline. This CDR3 region has 13 residues. V lost 7 bases and J lost 5; bases outside the gene matches: 7. The CDR3 DNA reads TGCAGCGCTGGGGACAGCCAGACCGGGGAGCTGTTTTTT. It translates to CSAGDSQTGELFF.

V gene TRBV27 combines with J gene TRBJ2-5; TRBD1 aligns across 9 bases. The germline CDR1 and CDR2 sequences are MNHEY and SMNVEV (reference sequence). J lost 5 bases, V lost 5 bases, and 6 bases had no gene match. The CDR3 has 14 residues. CDR3 residues: CASSPTDRGETQYF. Written as DNA, the CDR3 is TGTGCCAGCAGTCCGACGGACAGGGGTGAGACCCAGTACTTC.

This clonotype was seen ten or more times. The rearrangement joins TRBV12-3 or TRBV12-4 to TRBJ2-2; 7 nucleotides match TRBD2. The CDR3 covers 16 residues. The junction had 5 bases not matched to a gene; V was cut back by 1 base and J by 3 bases. CDR3 in DNA: TGTGCCAGCAGTTTAGGCCAAGCGGGGTACACCGGGGAGCTGTTTTTT. Translating gives CASSLGQAGYTGELFF.

This clonotype appeared many times. This chain uses TRBV12-3 or TRBV12-4 with TRBJ1-6, with D perhaps TRBD1 (5 bases). V shed 6 bases and J shed 7 bases, with 13 bases lying between them. The CDR3 sequence is 14 residues long. Written as DNA, the CDR3 is TGTGCCAGCAGGATCGACAGAACGAATTCACCCCTCCACTTT. This encodes CASRIDRTNSPLHF.

V usage is TRBV28 and J usage is TRBJ1-5, with a possible D match to TRBD1 (5 bases). This CDR3 is 17 amino acids long. Germline CDR1 and CDR2: MDHEN and SYDVKM. V was cut by 5 bases and J by 4 bases, with 21 bases left in between. The CDR3: CASSPRIRDGGNQPQHF. Written as DNA, the CDR3 is TGTGCCAGCAGTCCGCGGATTCGGGACGGGGGAAATCAGCCCCAGCATTTT.

This clonotype was recorded many times. CDR3 DNA: TGTGCCAGCAGCGCCTCCGGGACAGGTGGCTACGAGCAGTACTTC. This encodes CASSASGTGGYEQYF. This chain links TRBV3-1 with TRBJ2-7; 8 bases map to TRBD1. The germline gives CDR1 LGHDT, CDR2 YNNKEL (reference sequence). This CDR3 comprises 15 residues. Unmatched junction bases numbered 9, after V lost 5 bases and J lost 3 bases.

This clonotype came up many times. The chain links TRBV28 to TRBJ1-5; TRBD1 aligns across 7 bases. This CDR3 region has 16 residues. Germline CDR1 is MDHEN and CDR2 is SYDVKM. Trimming at V came to 5 bases and at J to 7 bases, leaving 14 bases not matched to a gene. CDR3 sequence (DNA): TGTGCCAGCAGTACAACAGGGGCCTACGCACGACAGCCCCAGCATTTT. Protein: CASSTTGAYARQPQHF.

This clonotype came up many times. The chain is built from TRBV6-5 and TRBJ1-2; no reliable D call. The length of the CDR3 is 13 residues. Germline CDR1 is MNHEY and CDR2 is SVGAGI. V lost 6 bases to trimming and J lost 3 bases, with 11 bases between them. The CDR3 is CASSGQNDYGYTF. The DNA of the CDR3 is TGTGCCAGCAGCGGGCAGAACGACTATGGCTACACCTTC.

This clonotype was observed many times. The rearrangement joins TRBV27 to TRBJ1-5; D is possibly TRBD1 (6 bases). The V gene's germline CDR1 is MNHEY and CDR2 SMNVEV (reference sequence). The V and J ends lost 3 bases and 4 bases respectively, with 13 bases between them. CDR3 length: 15 amino acids. The CDR3 DNA reads TGTGCCAGCAGTTTTCGGCCGACAGGAAATCAGCCCCAGCATTTT. Translating it yields CASSFRPTGNQPQHF.

The V call is TRBV29-1, the J call TRBJ2-7; 7 bases are a match to TRBD1. V dropped 3 bases and J dropped 2; count of bases not matched to a gene: 4. Germline CDR1 reads SQVTM; CDR2 reads ANQGSEA. The CDR3 covers 13 residues. The CDR3 coding sequence is TGCAGCGTTGATCCCGGGACAGCCTACGAGCAGTACTTC. This codes for CSVDPGTAYEQYF.